This T cell receptor beta chain was sequenced during a study of blood T cells in healthy people across ages. As concerns this clonotype: Its antigen remains unknown. This may be a read error, as it is one base from a much larger clone.

Germline V gives CDR1 SEHNR, CDR2 FQNEAQ (reference sequence). There are 17 residues in the CDR3. Whole-study results and caveats: Using unsorted PBMCs precluded a conclusive naive versus antigen-experienced comparison.

Alongside a J-beta primer mix, a sample-barcoded 5' primer served in a second PCR lasting roughly 6 to 11 cycles. MiXCR, run by TCRdb on the 5' RACE reads, gives a single entry per CDR3 protein. This table has 1.5 million to 1.9 million distinct CDR3 sequences, 42% appearing once. A minimum of 7 million PBMCs was isolated per sample. This receptor was identified in a woman younger than 35 in good health. The genes are TRBV7-9 and TRBJ2-3, with 15 nucleotides matching TRBD2. Sequenced material: blood. The CDR3 sequence: CVSSSGLAGGPTDTQYF. In nucleotides, the CDR3 is TGTGTCAGCAGCTCCGGACTAGCGGGAGGGCCAACAGATACGCAGTATTTT.